This T cell receptor beta chain was identified in a study of shared clonotypes between healthy human individuals. Study-wide findings and caveats: Sample collection involved blood only; tissue repertoires are likely different.

On this clone itself: As yet, its antigen is unknown.

The V end lost 0 bases, the J end lost 1 base, and 12 bases lay between the germline ends. CDR1 and CDR2 from the germline V gene are SNHLY and FYNNEI. CDR3 length: 17 residues. Original handling: Sequence data from immunoSEQ were junction-only and lacked quality scores; consequently, filtering differed. Clones were read by immunoSEQ multiplex PCR, and TCRdb kept only the in-frame ones, dropping some. V, J and clone size are those of that table, while D and trimming were read from the DNA. The sample has 400,000 to 600,000 clones, more than 75% seen once. This chain joins TRBV2 and TRBJ2-2, with D maybe TRBD2 (6 bases). Material for sequencing was PBMCs. The TCR was taken from a woman aged 40-49 years in good health. Some clones in this sample may be carry-over from other donors' samples. CDR3 sequence reads: CASSEASFGGNTGELFF. The DNA for the CDR3 is TGTGCCAGCAGTGAAGCGTCCTTCGGGGGGAACACCGGGGAGCTGTTTTTT.